The rows below give T cell receptor beta chains drawn from one sample of a study of beta chain features in type 1 diabetes. Sequencing was performed with immunoSEQ multiplex PCR; in TCRdb, only in-frame clones are kept and a portion is missing. The profile shows nearly 350,000 clones, 6.5% to 10% of them singletons. The sample comprised central memory CD4+ T cells from blood. These receptor sequences come from a woman aged 18-29 years in good health. CDR3s include the opening cysteine and the closing phenylalanine or tryptophan. Fields, in order: V gene, clone size, D gene, J gene, CDR3 protein, CDR3 DNA. The D gene is left open where the match is weak. A clone size is listed for some rows: how often the clone was seen (once, few, many), or a class if it is expanded.

>TRBV4-2|.|.|TRBJ1-2
CASSPGQGTANYGYTF
TGTGCCAGCAGCCCCGGTCAGGGCACAGCTAACTATGGCTACACCTTC
>TRBV7-2|.|.|TRBJ2-7
CASSFRASQPYEQYF
TGTGCCAGCAGCTTCCGGGCCTCCCAGCCCTACGAGCAGTACTTC
>TRBV19|few|.|TRBJ2-1
CASSFSLVVVNEQFF
TGTGCCAGTAGTTTCTCCCTAGTAGTGGTCAATGAGCAGTTCTTC
>TRBV7-3|.|.|TRBJ1-5
CASSRDQPQHF
TGTGCCAGCAGCCGGGATCAGCCCCAGCATTTT
>TRBV29-1|few|TRBD1|TRBJ2-1
CSVNTRGNLYNEQFF
TGCAGCGTTAACACCAGGGGGAATCTTTACAATGAGCAGTTCTTC
>TRBV6-5|few|.|TRBJ2-1
CASSYSTSRDEQFF
TGTGCCAGCAGTTACTCCACTAGCAGGGATGAGCAGTTCTTC
>TRBV27|few|.|TRBJ1-1
CASSLWENTEAFF
TGTGCCAGCAGTTTGTGGGAGAACACTGAAGCTTTCTTT
>TRBV11-1|few|.|TRBJ2-3
CASSLWFNTDTQYF
TGTGCCAGCAGCTTATGGTTTAACACAGATACGCAGTATTTT
>TRBV6-5|.|.|TRBJ2-6
CASRPPGANVLTF
TGTGCCAGCAGACCACCAGGGGCCAACGTCCTGACTTTC
>TRBV5-4|many|TRBD1|TRBJ2-4
CASSSRDRLAKNIQYF
TGTGCCAGCAGCTCCCGGGACAGATTAGCCAAAAACATTCAGTACTTC
>TRBV2|many|.|TRBJ2-4
CASSEGQNIQYF
TGTGCCAGCAGTGAAGGACAGAACATTCAGTACTTC
>TRBV5-4|few|.|TRBJ1-1
CASSLAVNTEAFF
TGTGCCAGCAGCCTAGCGGTTAACACTGAAGCTTTCTTT
>TRBV13|many|TRBD1|TRBJ1-4
CASSSGQGAEKLFF
TGTGCCAGCAGCTCTGGACAGGGGGCCGAAAAACTGTTTTTT
>TRBV28|.|.|TRBJ2-7
CASRSGFAGLQYF
TGTGCCAGCAGATCCGGGTTTGCGGGATTGCAGTACTTC
>TRBV6-5|.|TRBD1|TRBJ2-1
CASRKAGGRYNEQFF
TGTGCCAGCAGAAAAGCAGGGGGCAGGTACAATGAGCAGTTCTTC
>TRBV5-1|few|.|TRBJ2-1
CASSHRTSREQFF
TGCGCCAGCAGCCACCGCACGAGCAGGGAGCAGTTCTTC
>TRBV5-4|.|.|TRBJ2-7
CASSLQGGSYEQYF
TGTGCCAGCAGCTTGCAGGGTGGCTCCTACGAGCAGTACTTC
>TRBV4-2|few|.|TRBJ1-5
CASSQGVRDEPQHF
TGTGCCAGCAGCCAAGGAGTCAGGGATGAGCCCCAGCATTTT
>TRBV19|few|.|TRBJ2-6
CASSIPRSGANVLTF
TGTGCCAGTAGTATCCCGAGATCTGGGGCCAACGTCCTGACTTTC
>TRBV11-3|.|TRBD2|TRBJ2-1
CASSRTSGRRNEQFF
TGTGCCAGCAGCCGCACTAGCGGGAGACGCAATGAGCAGTTCTTC
>TRBV19|.|TRBD2|TRBJ2-1
CASSIGLAVLSPHNEQFF
TGTGCCAGTAGTATAGGACTAGCGGTACTTTCCCCCCACAATGAGCAGTTCTTC
>TRBV27|.|.|TRBJ2-1
CASRPSRYNEQFF
TGTGCCAGCAGACCCTCCCGGTACAATGAGCAGTTCTTC
>TRBV6-5|few|TRBD2|TRBJ2-2
CASGTSGRRGGELFF
TGTGCCAGCGGCACTAGCGGGAGACGTGGCGGGGAGCTGTTTTTT
>TRBV7-9|few|.|TRBJ2-7
CASSFGSGAAYEQYF
TGTGCCAGCAGCTTCGGATCGGGAGCCGCCTACGAGCAGTACTTC
>TRBV15|.|.|TRBJ2-5
CATSRPAPRETQYF
TGTGCCACCAGCAGACCGGCCCCGCGAGAGACCCAGTACTTC
>TRBV4-2|few|.|TRBJ2-1
CASSQGSGEQFF
TGTGCCAGCAGCCAAGGATCGGGTGAGCAGTTCTTC
>TRBV18|few|.|TRBJ2-3
CASSITTTTDTQYF
TGTGCCAGCTCGATTACGACAACTACAGATACGCAGTATTTT
>TRBV4-2|few|TRBD2|TRBJ2-3
CASSFSGGADTQYF
TGTGCCAGCAGCTTTTCGGGAGGGGCGGATACGCAGTATTTT
>TRBV9|few|.|TRBJ2-3
CASSVGGSSDTQYF
TGTGCCAGCAGCGTAGGAGGGAGCTCAGATACGCAGTATTTT
>TRBV19|few|.|TRBJ2-5
CASSAQLNHAGETQYF
TGTGCCAGTAGTGCGCAGTTAAATCATGCGGGGGAGACCCAGTACTTC
>TRBV4-1|.|.|TRBJ2-1
CASSQERSARPDPSHEQFF
TGCGCCAGCAGCCAAGAAAGGTCGGCGAGGCCAGATCCTTCCCATGAGCAGTTCTTC
>TRBV6-5|few|.|TRBJ2-4
CASRDGSKNIQYF
TGTGCCAGCAGGGACGGGTCCAAAAACATTCAGTACTTC
>TRBV5-1|.|.|TRBJ2-5
CASSLAGSAQETQYF
TGCGCCAGCAGCTTGGCCGGGTCGGCCCAAGAGACCCAGTACTTC
>TRBV2|many|.|TRBJ2-1
CASSSKAGGLGEQFF
TGTGCCAGCAGTTCGAAGGCAGGAGGGCTTGGGGAGCAGTTCTTC
>TRBV28|few|.|TRBJ2-2
CASSLFRFTGELFF
TGTGCCAGCAGTTTATTCAGGTTCACCGGGGAGCTGTTTTTT
>TRBV19|.|TRBD2|TRBJ2-3
CASSMRTSVDTQYF
TGTGCCAGTAGTATGAGGACTAGCGTGGATACGCAGTATTTT
>TRBV4-1|.|TRBD2|TRBJ2-3
CASSRGLAGYTDTQYF
TGCGCCAGCAGCCGAGGACTAGCGGGATACACAGATACGCAGTATTTT